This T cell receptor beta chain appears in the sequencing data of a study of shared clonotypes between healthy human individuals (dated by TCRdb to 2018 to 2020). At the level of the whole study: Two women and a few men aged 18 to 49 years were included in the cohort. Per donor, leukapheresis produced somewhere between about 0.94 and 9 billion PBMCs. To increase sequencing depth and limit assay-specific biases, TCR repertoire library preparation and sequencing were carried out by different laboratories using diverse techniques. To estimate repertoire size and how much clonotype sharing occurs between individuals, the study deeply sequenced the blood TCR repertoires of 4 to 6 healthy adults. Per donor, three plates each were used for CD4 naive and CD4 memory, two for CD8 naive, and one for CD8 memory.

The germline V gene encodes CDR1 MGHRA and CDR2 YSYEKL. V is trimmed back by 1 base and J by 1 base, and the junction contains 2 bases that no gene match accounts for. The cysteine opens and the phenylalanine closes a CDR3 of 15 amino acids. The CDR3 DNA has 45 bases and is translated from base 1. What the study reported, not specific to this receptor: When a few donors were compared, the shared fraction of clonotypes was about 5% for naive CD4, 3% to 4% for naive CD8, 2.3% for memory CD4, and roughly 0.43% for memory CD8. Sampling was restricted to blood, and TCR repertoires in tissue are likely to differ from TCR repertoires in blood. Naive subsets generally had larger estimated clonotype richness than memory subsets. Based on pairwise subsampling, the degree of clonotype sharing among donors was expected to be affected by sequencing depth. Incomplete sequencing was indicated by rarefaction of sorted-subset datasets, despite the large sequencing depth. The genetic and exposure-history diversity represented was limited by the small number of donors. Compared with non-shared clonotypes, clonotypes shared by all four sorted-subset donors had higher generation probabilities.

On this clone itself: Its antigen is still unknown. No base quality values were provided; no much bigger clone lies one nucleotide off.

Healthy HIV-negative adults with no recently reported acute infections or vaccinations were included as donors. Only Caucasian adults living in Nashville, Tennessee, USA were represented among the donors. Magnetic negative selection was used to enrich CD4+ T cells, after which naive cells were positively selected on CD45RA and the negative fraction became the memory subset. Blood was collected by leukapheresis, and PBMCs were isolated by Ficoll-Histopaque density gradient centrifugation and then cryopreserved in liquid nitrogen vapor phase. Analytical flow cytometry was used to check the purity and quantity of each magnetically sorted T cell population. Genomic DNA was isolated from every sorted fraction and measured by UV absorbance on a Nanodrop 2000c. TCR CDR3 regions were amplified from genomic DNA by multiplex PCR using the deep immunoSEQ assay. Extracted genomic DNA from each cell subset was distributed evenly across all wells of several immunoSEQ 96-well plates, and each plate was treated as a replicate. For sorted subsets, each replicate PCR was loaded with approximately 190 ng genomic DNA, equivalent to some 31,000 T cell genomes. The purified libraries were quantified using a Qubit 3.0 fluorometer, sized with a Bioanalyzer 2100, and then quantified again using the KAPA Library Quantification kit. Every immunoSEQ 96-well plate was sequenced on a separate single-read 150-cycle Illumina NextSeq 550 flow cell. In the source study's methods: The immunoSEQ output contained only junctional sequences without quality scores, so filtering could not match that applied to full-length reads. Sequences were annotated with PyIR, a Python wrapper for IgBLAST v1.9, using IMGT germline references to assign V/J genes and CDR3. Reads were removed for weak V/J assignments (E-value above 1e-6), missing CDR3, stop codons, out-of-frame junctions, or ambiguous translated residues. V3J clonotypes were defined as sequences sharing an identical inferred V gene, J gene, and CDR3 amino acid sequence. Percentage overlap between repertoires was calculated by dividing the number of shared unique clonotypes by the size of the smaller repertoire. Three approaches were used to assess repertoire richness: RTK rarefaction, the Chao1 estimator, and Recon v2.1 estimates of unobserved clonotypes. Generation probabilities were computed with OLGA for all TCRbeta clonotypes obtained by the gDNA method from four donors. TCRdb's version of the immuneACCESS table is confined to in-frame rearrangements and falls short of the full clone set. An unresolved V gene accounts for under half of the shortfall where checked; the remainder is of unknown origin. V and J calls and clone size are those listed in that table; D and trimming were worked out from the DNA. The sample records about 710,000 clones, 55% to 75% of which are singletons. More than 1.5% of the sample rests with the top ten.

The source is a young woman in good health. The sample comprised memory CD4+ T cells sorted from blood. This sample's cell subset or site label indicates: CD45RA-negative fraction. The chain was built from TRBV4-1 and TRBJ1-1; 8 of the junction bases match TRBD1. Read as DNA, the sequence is TGCGCCAGCAGCCAAGGAGGGACAGGGAACACTGAAGCTTTCTTT. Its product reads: CASSQGGTGNTEAFF.